This TCR beta chain was sequenced during a study of CD8 T cells in Susac syndrome. The sample holds one count of this clonotype. With random hexamers, roughly 0.45 to 1 ug RNA was reverse transcribed. Amplification of TCR beta CDR3 was carried out by immunoSEQ multiplex PCR, which covered 54 Vbeta and 13 Jbeta segments. Each CDR3 protein is one row after TCRdb ran MiXCR on the immunoSEQ multiplex PCR reads. The profile shows some 400,000 distinct CDR3 sequences, more than 80% of them singletons. CD8+ and CD4+ T cells from blood underwent TCR beta sequencing, which was carried out in a high-throughput format. The multiple sclerosis controls were treatment-naive patients, and their relapsing-remitting disease was stable or active. The CDR3 spans 15 residues. The V end was cut by 0 bases, the J end by 5 bases, with 14 bases between. The germline V gene has CDR1 MGHRA and CDR2 YSYEKL.

The clonotype comes from a human donor with multiple sclerosis. J is TRBJ2-7 and V is TRBV4-1; maybe TRBD2 (5 bases). Sequenced input: CD8+ T cells from PBMCs. The CDR3 here is CASSQEGFEGNEQYF. CDR3 in DNA: TGCGCCAGCAGCCAAGAGGGGTTTGAGGGTAACGAGCAGTACTTC.